This T cell receptor beta chain was recorded in a study of human T cells and chemical hapten exposure. Points from the study as a whole: With alopecia, donors may have immune responses unlike healthy people's.

Time point reported: pre-sensitization, week 0. This sample's treatment: therapeutic diphenylcyclopropenone sensitization with weekly scalp DPC. Non-pregnant alopecia patients aged 18 to 70, suitable for DPC therapy. Trimming shortened V by 5 bases and J by 5 bases, and 21 bases separated the two germline ends. Germline V CDR1 and CDR2: WSHSY, SAAADI. CDR3 length equals 16 residues. TCRdb called the RACE reads again in MiXCR, with one record for every CDR3 protein. The table has 380,000 or so distinct CDR3 sequences, about 5% seen once; the top ten hold less than 9%. On this clonotype itself: Its target is not known.

The sequencing used whole blood, collected in connection with sensitization to the hapten diphenylcyclopropenone (DPC). J is TRBJ1-2 and V is TRBV10-2; D might be TRBD1 (5 bases). The TCR was taken from a woman aged 18-29 years with alopecia areata. Some clones in this sample may be carry-over from other donors' samples. For the CDR3, the DNA is TGCGCCAGCAGTTCGGGACTCTTCGGGATTGGGTATGGCTACACCTTC. Translating gives CASSSGLFGIGYGYTF.